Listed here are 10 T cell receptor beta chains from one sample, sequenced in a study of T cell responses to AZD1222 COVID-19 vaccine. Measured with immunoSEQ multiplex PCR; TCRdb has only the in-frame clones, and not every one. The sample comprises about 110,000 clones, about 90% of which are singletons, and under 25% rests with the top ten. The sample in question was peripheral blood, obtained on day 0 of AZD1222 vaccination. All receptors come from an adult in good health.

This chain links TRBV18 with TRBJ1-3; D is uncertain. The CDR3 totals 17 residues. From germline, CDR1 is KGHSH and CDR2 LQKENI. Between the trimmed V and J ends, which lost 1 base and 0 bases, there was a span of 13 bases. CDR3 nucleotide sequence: TGTGCCAGCTCACCACGAGATCCGGGTGCCTCTGGAAACACCATATATTTT. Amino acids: CASSPRDPGASGNTIYF. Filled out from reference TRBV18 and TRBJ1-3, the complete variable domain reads NAGVMQNPRHLVRRRGQEARLRCSPMKGHSHVYWYRQLPEEGLKFMVYLQKENIIDESGMPKERFSAEFPKEGPSILRIQQVVRGDSAAYFCASSPRDPGASGNTIYFGEGSWLTVV.

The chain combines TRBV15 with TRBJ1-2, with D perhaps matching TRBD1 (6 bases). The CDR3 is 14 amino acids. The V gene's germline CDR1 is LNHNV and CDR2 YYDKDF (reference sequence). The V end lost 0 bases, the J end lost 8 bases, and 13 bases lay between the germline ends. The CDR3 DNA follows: TGTGCCACCAGCAGAGATCATTTGGGGGGCGGCTACACCTTC. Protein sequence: CATSRDHLGGGYTF. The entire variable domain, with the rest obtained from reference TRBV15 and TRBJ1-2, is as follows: DAMVIQNPRYQVTQFGKPVTLSCSQTLNHNVMYWYQQKSSQAPKLLFHYYDKDFNNEADTPDNFQSRRPNTSFCFLDIRSPGLGDTAMYLCATSRDHLGGGYTFGSGTRLTVV.

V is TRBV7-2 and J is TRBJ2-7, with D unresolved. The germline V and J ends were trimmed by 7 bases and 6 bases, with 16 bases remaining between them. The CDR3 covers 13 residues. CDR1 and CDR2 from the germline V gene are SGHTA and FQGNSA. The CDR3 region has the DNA TGTGCCAGCACCCCCCGTGGGATTTCCGAGCAGTACTTC. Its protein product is CASTPRGISEQYF.

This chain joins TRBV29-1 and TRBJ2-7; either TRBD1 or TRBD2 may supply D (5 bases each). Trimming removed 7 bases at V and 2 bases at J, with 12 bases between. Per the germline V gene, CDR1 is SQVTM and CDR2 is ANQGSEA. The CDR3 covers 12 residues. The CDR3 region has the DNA TGCAGCGCCCGGGACGGGACCTACGAGCAGTACTTC. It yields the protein CSARDGTYEQYF.

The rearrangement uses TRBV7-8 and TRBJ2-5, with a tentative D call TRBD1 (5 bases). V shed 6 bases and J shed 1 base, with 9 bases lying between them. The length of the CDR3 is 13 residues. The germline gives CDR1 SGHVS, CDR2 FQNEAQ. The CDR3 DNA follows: TGTGCCAGCAGGGGGCGAGCCCAAGAGACCCAGTACTTC. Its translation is CASRGRAQETQYF.

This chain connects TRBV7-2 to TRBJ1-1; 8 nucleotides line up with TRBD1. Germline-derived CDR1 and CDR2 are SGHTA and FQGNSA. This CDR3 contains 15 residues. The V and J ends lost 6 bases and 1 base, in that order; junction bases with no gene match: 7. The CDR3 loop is CASRFTGTGNTEAFF. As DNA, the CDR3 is TGTGCCAGCAGATTTACCGGGACAGGGAACACTGAAGCTTTCTTT.

The CDR3 DNA is TGTGCCTGGGACGTTGCAGATACGCAGTATTTT. Translation: CAWDVADTQYF. This rearrangement joins TRBV30 to TRBJ2-3; D remains unclear. In germline, CDR1 is GTSNPN, CDR2 SVGIG (reference sequence). This CDR3 spans 11 amino acids. V was cut by 5 bases and J by 4 bases, with 7 bases left in between.

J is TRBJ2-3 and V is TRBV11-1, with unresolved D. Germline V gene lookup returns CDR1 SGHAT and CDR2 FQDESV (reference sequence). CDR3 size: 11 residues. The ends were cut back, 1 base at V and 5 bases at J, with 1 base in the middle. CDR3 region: CASSLEDTQYF. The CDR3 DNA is TGTGCCAGCAGCTTAGAAGATACGCAGTATTTT.

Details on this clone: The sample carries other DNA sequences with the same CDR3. This CDR3 reads CASSQDTSSGANVLTF. CDR3 coding DNA: TGCGCCAGCAGCCAAGATACTAGCTCTGGGGCCAACGTCCTGACTTTC. The rearrangement uses TRBV4-3 and TRBJ2-6; D is possibly TRBD2 (5 bases). CDR3 length: 16 residues. V lost 0 bases and J 0 bases, leaving 6 bases between the germline ends. The germline V gene has CDR1 LGHNA and CDR2 YSLEER.

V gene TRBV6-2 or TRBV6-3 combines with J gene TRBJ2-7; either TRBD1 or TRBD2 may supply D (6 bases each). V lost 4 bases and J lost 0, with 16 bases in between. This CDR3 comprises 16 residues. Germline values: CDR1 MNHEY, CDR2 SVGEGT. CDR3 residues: CASSSLEWGASYEQYF. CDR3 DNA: TGTGCCAGCAGTTCCTTGGAATGGGGGGCCTCCTACGAGCAGTACTTC.